Listed here are 24 T cell receptor beta chains from one sample, sequenced in a study of human T cells and chemical hapten exposure. TCRdb analysed the RACE reads with MiXCR anew, one entry per CDR3 protein. Seen here are about 110,000 distinct CDR3 sequences, 9.2% observed once, and the top ten hold 3% to 3.5%. The time point is: patch test 2, 6 weeks after DPC sensitization. This sample's treatment: therapeutic diphenylcyclopropenone sensitization with weekly scalp DPC. The material sequenced was whole blood, taken in connection with sensitization to the hapten diphenylcyclopropenone (DPC). Receptors were obtained from a woman aged 40 to 50 with alopecia areata. Some clones in this sample may be carry-over from other donors' samples.

As to this clonotype: It may be a read error: a sequence one base away is much more abundant. The gene calls are TRBV20-1 and TRBJ1-1; 7 nucleotides line up with TRBD1. Germline assignment: CDR1 DFQATT and CDR2 SNEGSKA (reference sequence). V shed 5 bases, J shed 1 base, and the junction held 7 bases outside the gene matches. The CDR3 extends over 14 amino acids. CDR3 coding DNA: TGCAGTGCTCAGGCAGGGGGTCCGAACACTGAAGCTTTCTTT. Amino acid sequence: CSAQAGGPNTEAFF.

This clonotype came up once. This sequence may be a read error, since a much larger clone differs from it by one base. The chain joins TRBV2 to TRBJ2-2, with TRBD2 as a possible D gene (6 bases). CDR1 and CDR2 from the germline V gene are SNHLY and FYNNEI. CDR3 length equals 14 residues. CDR3 region: CGTLEEGSTGELFF. Here the CDR3 DNA reads TGTGGCACCCTCGAGGAGGGGAGTACCGGGGAGCTGTTTTTT.

This clonotype turned up a few times. This chain joins TRBV4-1 and TRBJ1-2; D gene ambiguous. The CDR3 is 14 amino acids. The V end lost 1 base, the J end lost 3 bases, and 9 bases lay between the germline ends. Germline loops: CDR1 MGHRA, CDR2 YSYEKL. The CDR3 nucleotides read TGCGCCAGCAGCCAAGGCAGTGGTGACTATGGCTACACCTTC. It codes for CASSQGSGDYGYTF.

The chain couples TRBV29-1 to TRBJ2-1; 14 positions agree with TRBD2. Germline V CDR1 and CDR2: SQVTM, ANQGSEA. This CDR3 is 17 amino acids long. Unmatched junction bases numbered 6, after V lost 4 bases and J lost 1 base. DNA of the CDR3: TGCAGCGTTGCGGGACTAGCGGGGGATTATTCCTACAATGAGCAGTTCTTC. This translates into CSVAGLAGDYSYNEQFF.

This clonotype has at least ten counts. The V gene is TRBV19, the J gene TRBJ1-5; D is unresolved. From germline, CDR1 is LNHDA and CDR2 SQIVND (reference sequence). The CDR3 loop spans 15 amino acids. Trimming left V 5 bases short and J 0 bases short, with 11 bases between. CDR3 region: CASSSGGFSNQPQHF. The CDR3 nucleotides read TGTGCCAGTAGTTCGGGCGGATTTAGCAATCAGCCCCAGCATTTT.

In regard to this clonotype: This may stem from a read error, because a much larger clone lies one nucleotide away. The chain has TRBV6-6 and TRBJ2-4, with 9 bases lining up with TRBD1. The CDR3 contains 15 residues. Germline assignment: CDR1 MNHNY and CDR2 SVGAGI (reference sequence). Trimming took 0 bases from V and 9 from J; bases not matched to a gene: 6. CDR3 DNA: TGTGCCAGCAGTTACTCAAACAGGGGGCCTCCCATTCAGTACTTC. It is translated as CASSYSNRGPPIQYF.

V usage is TRBV7-2 and J usage is TRBJ2-5; D might be TRBD1 (5 bases). Looked up from germline, CDR1 is SGHTA and CDR2 is FQGNSA. The CDR3 covers 15 residues. With 5 bases removed from V and 1 base from J, the gap between germline ends came to 14 bases. The CDR3 nucleotides are TGTGCCAGCAGCCTCGAGTGGGGCAGCCAAGAGACCCAGTACTTC. Its protein product is CASSLEWGSQETQYF.

This clonotype was observed a handful of times. The CDR3 sequence: CASSLGAAEAFF. CDR3 DNA: TGTGCCAGCAGCTTAGGGGCAGCTGAAGCTTTCTTT. The chain is built from TRBV11-2 and TRBJ1-1; no firm D call. V lost 1 base and J 6 bases, leaving 6 bases between the germline ends. CDR1 and CDR2 (germline): SGHAT, FQNNGV. This CDR3 has 12 amino acids.

This clonotype was picked up a small number of times. This chain connects TRBV20-1 to TRBJ2-1; the match to TRBD1 covers 9 bases. This CDR3 comprises 13 residues. Trimming cost V 4 bases and J 10 bases; bases outside gene matches: 8. In germline, CDR1 is DFQATT, CDR2 SNEGSKA (reference sequence). The CDR3, as DNA: TGCAGTGCTATTACCGGGACAGGGTACGAGCAGTTCTTC. As protein: CSAITGTGYEQFF.

The DNA of the CDR3 is TGCAGCTTTGGGGACAGGCTGAACACTGAAGCTTTCTTT. This translates into CSFGDRLNTEAFF. J is TRBJ1-1 and V is TRBV29-1; TRBD1 matches at 8 bases. CDR1 and CDR2 from the germline V gene are SQVTM and ANQGSEA. CDR3 length equals 13 residues. Unmatched junction bases numbered 5, after V lost 8 bases and J lost 0 bases.

This clonotype was found a few times. This rearrangement joins TRBV7-9 to TRBJ1-5; D remains unclear. Germline V gives CDR1 SEHNR, CDR2 FQNEAQ (reference sequence). V was trimmed by 3 bases and J by 1 base, leaving 7 bases between them. The CDR3 spans 14 residues. The CDR3, as DNA: TGTGCCAGCAGCTTCTCACAGAGCAATCAGCCCCAGCATTTT. Translated, it gives CASSFSQSNQPQHF.

This clonotype has ten or more counts. This CDR3 reads CASSLVNYEQYF. The CDR3 region has the DNA TGTGCCAGCAGCCTCGTAAACTACGAGCAGTACTTC. The chain joins TRBV11-2 to TRBJ2-7, with no clear D. The CDR3 contains 12 residues. Per the germline V gene, CDR1 is SGHAT and CDR2 is FQNNGV. V was pared by 5 bases and J by 3 bases, with 8 bases between.

This clonotype appeared many times. This chain uses TRBV29-1 with TRBJ2-2; D gene ambiguous. Trimming removed 5 bases at V and 2 bases at J, with 12 bases between. The length of the CDR3 is 14 residues. Germline V gene data show CDR1 as SQVTM and CDR2 as ANQGSEA. CDR3 DNA sequence: TGCAGCGTTTGGGCCGTACCCAACACCGGGGAGCTGTTTTTT. Translation gives CSVWAVPNTGELFF.

V and J are TRBV6-2 or TRBV6-3 and TRBJ2-1; D not certain. The V gene's germline CDR1 is MNHEY and CDR2 SVGEGT. Trimming removed 4 bases at V and 11 bases at J, with 30 bases between. The CDR3 length is 18 residues. CDR3 DNA: TGTGCCAGCAGTTGGCCCCACATACTGGCCTACAATGGTAGCCAGCAGTTCTTC. It encodes CASSWPHILAYNGSQQFF.

In nucleotides, the CDR3 is TGTGCCAGCAGTTTATCGGCGGGGCTCTATGGCTACACCTTC. It yields the protein CASSLSAGLYGYTF. This sequence joins TRBV27 and TRBJ1-2, with D possibly matching TRBD1 (5 bases). Per the germline V gene, CDR1 is MNHEY and CDR2 is SMNVEV (reference sequence). The ends were cut back, 0 bases at V and 4 bases at J, with 9 bases in the middle. The CDR3 has 14 amino acids.

As concerns this clonotype: This sequence may be a read error, since a much larger clone differs from it by one base. The V call is TRBV29-1, the J call TRBJ2-2; unclear D gene. Germline loops: CDR1 SQVTM, CDR2 ANQGSEA. This CDR3 region has 11 residues. V gave up 7 bases and J gave up 4 bases, with 7 bases separating them. CDR3 sequence (DNA): TGCAGCGATGCGGCCACCGGGGAGCTGTTTTTT. It specifies CSDAATGELFF.

This chain uses TRBV24-1 with TRBJ2-1; no firm D call. This CDR3 region has 13 residues. Looked up from germline, CDR1 is KGHDR and CDR2 is SFDVKD. The V and J ends lost 4 bases and 3 bases respectively, with 6 bases between them. The CDR3 loop reads CATSELGYNEQFF. The CDR3, as DNA: TGTGCCACCAGTGAGCTGGGCTACAATGAGCAGTTCTTC.

This clonotype was observed a few times. The rearrangement joins TRBV20-1 to TRBJ2-1, with 8 positions matching TRBD2. J lost 2 bases, V lost 5 bases, and 11 bases had no gene match. CDR3 size: 16 residues. Germline loops: CDR1 DFQATT, CDR2 SNEGSKA (reference sequence). This CDR3 is CSADDLTGGAYNEQFF. CDR3 coding DNA: TGCAGTGCTGACGACTTGACCGGGGGGGCCTACAATGAGCAGTTCTTC.

The rearrangement uses TRBV6-6 and TRBJ2-2; D is undetermined. Germline V gene data show CDR1 as MNHNY and CDR2 as SVGAGI (reference sequence). V lost 5 bases and J 4 bases, leaving 11 bases between the germline ends. This CDR3 spans 14 amino acids. The CDR3 sequence: CASSITTPTGELFF. In DNA, the CDR3 is TGTGCCAGCAGTATAACCACACCCACCGGGGAGCTGTTTTTT.

On this clonotype itself: A clone one base away is much larger, so this may be a read error. The genes are TRBV27 and TRBJ2-1, with 8 bases fitting TRBD1. The CDR3 contains 15 residues. J was trimmed by 4 bases and V by 3 bases; bases with no gene match: 5. The germline CDR1 and CDR2 sequences are MNHEY and SMNVEV (reference sequence). CDR3 in amino acids: CASSFNRGYYNEQFF. CDR3 in DNA: TGTGCCAGCAGTTTCAACAGGGGGTATTACAATGAGCAGTTCTTC.

This clonotype has ten or more counts. The chain carries TRBV6-2 or TRBV6-3 and TRBJ1-1, with 8 bases aligning to TRBD1. Germline CDR1 is MNHEY and CDR2 is SVGEGT. CDR3 length: 15 amino acids. V trimming: 5 bases; J trimming: 6 bases; junction bases outside the gene matches: 11. CDR3 nucleotide sequence: TGTGCCAGCAGTCGGGAGGGGCAGGGGGCGGCTGAAGCTTTCTTT. Its translation is CASSREGQGAAEAFF.

This rearrangement joins TRBV21-1 to TRBJ2-1; the D call TRBD2 from the table was never checked on the DNA. TRBV21-1 is a known pseudogene. The CDR3 runs 15 residues. The CDR3 coding sequence is TGTGCCAGCCCCAAGCGGACCAGCCAACCCAATGAGCAGTTCTTC. As protein: CASPKRTSQPNEQFF.

This clonotype was counted at least ten times. The V and J genes are TRBV11-2 and TRBJ1-2, with D uncertain. The CDR3 runs 14 residues. CDR1 SGHAT and CDR2 FQNNGV come from the germline V gene. Trimming shortened V by 0 bases and J by 8 bases, and 13 bases separated the two germline ends. The CDR3, as DNA: TGTGCCAGCAGCTTAGAACAGCCTACTACGGGCTACACCTTC. Amino acid sequence: CASSLEQPTTGYTF.

This clonotype appeared many times. CDR3 sequence: CASSLAPGQKWQQYF. In DNA, the CDR3 is TGTGCCAGCAGCTTAGCCCCGGGACAGAAGTGGCAGCAGTACTTC. The V call is TRBV7-2, the J call TRBJ2-7; TRBD1 matches 7 bases. Germline values: CDR1 SGHTA, CDR2 FQGNSA. The CDR3 has 15 residues. J gave up 8 bases and V 0 bases, and 10 bases lay outside the gene matches. Full variable domain (missing parts from reference TRBV7-2 and TRBJ2-7): GAGVSQSPSNKVTEKGKDVELRCDPISGHTALYWYRQSLGQGLEFLIYFQGNSAPDKSGLPSDRFSAERTGGSVSTLTIQRTQQEDSAVYLCASSLAPGQKWQQYFGPGTRLTVT.